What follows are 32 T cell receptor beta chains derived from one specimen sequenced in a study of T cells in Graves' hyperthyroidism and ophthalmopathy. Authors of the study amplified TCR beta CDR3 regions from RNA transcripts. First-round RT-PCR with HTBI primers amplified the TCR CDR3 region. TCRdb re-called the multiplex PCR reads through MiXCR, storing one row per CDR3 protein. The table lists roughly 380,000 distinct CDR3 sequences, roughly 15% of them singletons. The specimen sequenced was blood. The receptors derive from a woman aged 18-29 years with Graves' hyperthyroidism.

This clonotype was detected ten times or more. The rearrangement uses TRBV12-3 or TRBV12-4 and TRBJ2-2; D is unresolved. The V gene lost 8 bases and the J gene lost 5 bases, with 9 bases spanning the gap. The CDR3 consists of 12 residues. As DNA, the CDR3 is TGTGCCAGCGGAAAAGCGACCGGGGAGCTGTTTTTT. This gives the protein CASGKATGELFF.

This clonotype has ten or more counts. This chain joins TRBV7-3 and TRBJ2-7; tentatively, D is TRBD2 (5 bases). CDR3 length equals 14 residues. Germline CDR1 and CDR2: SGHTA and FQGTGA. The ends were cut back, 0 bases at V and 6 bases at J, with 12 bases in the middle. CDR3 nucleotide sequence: TGTGCCAGCAGCTTAACGGGAGAACATAGCGAGCAGTACTTC. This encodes CASSLTGEHSEQYF.

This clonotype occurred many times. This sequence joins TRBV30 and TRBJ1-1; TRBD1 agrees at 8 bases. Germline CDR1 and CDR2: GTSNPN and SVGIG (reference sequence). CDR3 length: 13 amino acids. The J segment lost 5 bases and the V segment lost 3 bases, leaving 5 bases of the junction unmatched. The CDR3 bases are TGTGCCTGGAGCCTCGACAGGGGAACTGAAGCTTTCTTT. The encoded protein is CAWSLDRGTEAFF.

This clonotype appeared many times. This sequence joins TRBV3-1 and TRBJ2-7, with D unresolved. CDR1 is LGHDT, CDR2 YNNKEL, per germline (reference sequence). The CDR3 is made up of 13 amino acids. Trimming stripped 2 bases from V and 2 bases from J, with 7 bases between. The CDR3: CASSQRQTYEQYF. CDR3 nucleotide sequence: TGTGCCAGCAGCCAAAGGCAAACCTACGAGCAGTACTTC.

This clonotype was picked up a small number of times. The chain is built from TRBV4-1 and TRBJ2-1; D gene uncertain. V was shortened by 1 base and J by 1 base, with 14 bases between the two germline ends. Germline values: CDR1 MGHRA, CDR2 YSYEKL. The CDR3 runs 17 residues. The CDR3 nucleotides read TGCGCCAGCAGCCAAGGACCATCGGCCGCTTCCTACAATGAGCAGTTCTTC. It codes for CASSQGPSAASYNEQFF.

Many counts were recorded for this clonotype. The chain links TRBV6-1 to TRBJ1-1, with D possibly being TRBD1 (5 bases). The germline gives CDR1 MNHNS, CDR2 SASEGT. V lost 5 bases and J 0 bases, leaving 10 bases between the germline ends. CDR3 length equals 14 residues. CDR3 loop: CASSLGRVNTEAFF. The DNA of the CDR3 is TGTGCCAGCAGTTTGGGACGGGTGAACACTGAAGCTTTCTTT.

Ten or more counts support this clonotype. The CDR3 sequence: CASSRPTEYEPPAWEKLFF. The CDR3 nucleotides read TGTGCCAGCAGTAGGCCGACAGAGTATGAACCCCCGGCCTGGGAAAAACTGTTTTTT. This rearrangement joins TRBV28 to TRBJ1-4; weak D call: TRBD1 (5 bases). Germline V gene sequence: CDR1 MDHEN, CDR2 SYDVKM. Trimming took 5 bases from V and 8 from J, leaving 30 bases between them. This CDR3 has 19 residues.

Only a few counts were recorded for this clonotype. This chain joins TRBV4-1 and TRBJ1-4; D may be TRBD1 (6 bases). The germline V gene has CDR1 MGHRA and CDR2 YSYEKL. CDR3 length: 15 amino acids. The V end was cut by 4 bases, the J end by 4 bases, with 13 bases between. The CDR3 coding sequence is TGCGCCAGCAGCCCAACAGGGCTCGGTAATGAAAAACTGTTTTTT. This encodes CASSPTGLGNEKLFF.

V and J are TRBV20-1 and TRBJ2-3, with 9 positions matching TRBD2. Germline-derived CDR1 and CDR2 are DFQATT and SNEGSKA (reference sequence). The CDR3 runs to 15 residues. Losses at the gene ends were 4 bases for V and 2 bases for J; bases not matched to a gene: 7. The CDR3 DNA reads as TGCAGTGCTATAGCGGGAGCTTGGGACACAGATACGCAGTATTTT. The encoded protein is CSAIAGAWDTDTQYF.

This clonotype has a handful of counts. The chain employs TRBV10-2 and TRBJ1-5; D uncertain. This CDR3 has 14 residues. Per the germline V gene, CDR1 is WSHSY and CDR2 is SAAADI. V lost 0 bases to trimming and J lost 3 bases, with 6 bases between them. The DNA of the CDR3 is TGCGCCAGCAGTGAGTCGGGTAACAATCAGCCCCAGCATTTT. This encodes CASSESGNNQPQHF.

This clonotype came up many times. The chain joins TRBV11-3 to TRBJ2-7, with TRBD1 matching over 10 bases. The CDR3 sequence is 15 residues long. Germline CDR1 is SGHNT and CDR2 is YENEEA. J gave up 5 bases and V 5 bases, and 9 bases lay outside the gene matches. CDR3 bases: TGTGCCAGCAGCCAATACCGGGACAGGGGCCACGAGCAGTACTTC. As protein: CASSQYRDRGHEQYF.

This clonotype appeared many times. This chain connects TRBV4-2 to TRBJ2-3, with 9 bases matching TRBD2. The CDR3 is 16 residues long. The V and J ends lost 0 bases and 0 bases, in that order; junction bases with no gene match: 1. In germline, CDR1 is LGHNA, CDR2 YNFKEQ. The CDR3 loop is CASSQDSGSSTDTQYF. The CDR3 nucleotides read TGTGCCAGCAGCCAAGATAGCGGGAGTAGCACAGATACGCAGTATTTT.

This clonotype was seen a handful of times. In DNA, the CDR3 is TGTGCCAGCAGCTCCCAAGGACTGTTTACCGCTCCCGGGGAGCTGTTTTTT. It is translated as CASSSQGLFTAPGELFF. The V gene is TRBV7-9, the J gene TRBJ2-2; TRBD2 might be the D (5 bases). The V end was cut by 4 bases, the J end by 6 bases, with 21 bases between. The CDR3 is 17 amino acids. The germline gives CDR1 SEHNR, CDR2 FQNEAQ (reference sequence).

As DNA, the CDR3 is TGTGCCAGCAGTCAATGGACTAGCGGGGGGAGCACAGATACGCAGTATTTT. Translating gives CASSQWTSGGSTDTQYF. The V and J genes are TRBV6-1 and TRBJ2-3; 14 nucleotides line up with TRBD2. The CDR3 runs 17 residues. V gave up 5 bases and J gave up 0 bases; unmatched junction bases: 4. Germline-derived CDR1 and CDR2 are MNHNS and SASEGT.

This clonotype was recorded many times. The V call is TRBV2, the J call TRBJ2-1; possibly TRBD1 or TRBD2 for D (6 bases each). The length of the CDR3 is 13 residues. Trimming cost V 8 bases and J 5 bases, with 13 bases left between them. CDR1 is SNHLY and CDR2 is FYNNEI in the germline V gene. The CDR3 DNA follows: TGTGCCAGCGCTCGGGGGCTTAACAATGAGCAGTTCTTC. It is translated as CASARGLNNEQFF. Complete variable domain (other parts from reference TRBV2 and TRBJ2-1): EPEVTQTPSHQVTQMGQEVILRCVPISNHLYFYWYRQILGQKVEFLVSFYNNEISEKSEIFDDQFSVERPDGSNFTLKIRSTKLEDSAMYFCASARGLNNEQFFGPGTRLTVL.

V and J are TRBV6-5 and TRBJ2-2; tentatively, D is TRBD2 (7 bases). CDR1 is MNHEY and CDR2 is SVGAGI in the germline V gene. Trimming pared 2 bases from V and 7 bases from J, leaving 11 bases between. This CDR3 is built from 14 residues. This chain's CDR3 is CASSYRGAVGELFF. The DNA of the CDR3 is TGTGCCAGCAGTTACCGGGGGGCGGTCGGGGAGCTGTTTTTT.

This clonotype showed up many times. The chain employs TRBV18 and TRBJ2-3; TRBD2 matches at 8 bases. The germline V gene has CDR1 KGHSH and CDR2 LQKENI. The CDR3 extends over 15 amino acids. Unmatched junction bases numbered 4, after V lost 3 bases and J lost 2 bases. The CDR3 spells CASSPWREDTDTQYF. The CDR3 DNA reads TGTGCCAGCTCACCTTGGCGGGAGGACACAGATACGCAGTATTTT.

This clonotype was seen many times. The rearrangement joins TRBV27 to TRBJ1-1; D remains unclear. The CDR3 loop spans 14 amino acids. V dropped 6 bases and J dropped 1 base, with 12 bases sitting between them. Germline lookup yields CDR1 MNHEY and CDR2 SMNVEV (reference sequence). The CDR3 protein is CASRPGRENTEAFF. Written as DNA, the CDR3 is TGTGCCAGCAGGCCCGGACGGGAGAACACTGAAGCTTTCTTT.

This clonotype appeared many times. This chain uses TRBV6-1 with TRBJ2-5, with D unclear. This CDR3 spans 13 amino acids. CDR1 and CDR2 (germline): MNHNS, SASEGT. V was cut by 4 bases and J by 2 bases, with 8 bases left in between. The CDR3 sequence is CASSGTAQETQYF. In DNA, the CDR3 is TGTGCCAGCAGTGGGACGGCTCAAGAGACCCAGTACTTC.

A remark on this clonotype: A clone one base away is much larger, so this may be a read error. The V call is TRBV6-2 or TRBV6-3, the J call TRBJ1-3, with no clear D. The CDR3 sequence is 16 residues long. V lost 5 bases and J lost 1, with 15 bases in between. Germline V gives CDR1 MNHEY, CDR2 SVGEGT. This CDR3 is CASSGVTPKSGNTIYF. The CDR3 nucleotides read TGTGCCAGCAGTGGGGTGACACCGAAATCTGGAAACACCATATATTTT.

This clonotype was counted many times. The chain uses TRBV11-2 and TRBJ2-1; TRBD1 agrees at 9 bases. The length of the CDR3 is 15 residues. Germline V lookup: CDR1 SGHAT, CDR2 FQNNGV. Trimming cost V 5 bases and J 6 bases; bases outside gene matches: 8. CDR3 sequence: CASSLGQGIINEQFF. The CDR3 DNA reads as TGTGCCAGCAGCCTGGGACAGGGTATCATCAATGAGCAGTTCTTC.

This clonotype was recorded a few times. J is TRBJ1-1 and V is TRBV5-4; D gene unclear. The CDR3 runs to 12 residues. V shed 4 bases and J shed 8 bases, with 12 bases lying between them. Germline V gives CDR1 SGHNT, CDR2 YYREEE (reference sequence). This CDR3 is CASSQVNGEAFF. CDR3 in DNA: TGTGCCAGCAGCCAGGTGAACGGAGAAGCTTTCTTT.

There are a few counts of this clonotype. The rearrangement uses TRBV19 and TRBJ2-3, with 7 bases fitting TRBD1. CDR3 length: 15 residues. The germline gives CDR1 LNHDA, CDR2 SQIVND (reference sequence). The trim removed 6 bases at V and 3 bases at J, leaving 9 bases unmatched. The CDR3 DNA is TGTGCCAGTAGCCCGACAGGGTGGCTTACAGATACGCAGTATTTT. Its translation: CASSPTGWLTDTQYF.

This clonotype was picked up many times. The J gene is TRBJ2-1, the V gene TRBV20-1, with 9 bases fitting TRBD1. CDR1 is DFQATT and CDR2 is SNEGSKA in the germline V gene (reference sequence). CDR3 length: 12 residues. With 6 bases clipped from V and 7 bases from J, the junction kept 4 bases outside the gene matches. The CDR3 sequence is CSAADRGNEQFF. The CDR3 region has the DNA TGCAGTGCCGCCGACAGGGGGAATGAGCAGTTCTTC.

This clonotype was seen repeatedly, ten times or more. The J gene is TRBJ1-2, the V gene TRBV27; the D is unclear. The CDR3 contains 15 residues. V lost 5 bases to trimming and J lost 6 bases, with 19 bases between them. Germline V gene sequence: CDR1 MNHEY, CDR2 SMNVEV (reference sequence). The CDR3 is CASSPLQRIPDGYTF. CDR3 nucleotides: TGTGCCAGCAGTCCGTTACAGCGAATCCCTGATGGCTACACCTTC.

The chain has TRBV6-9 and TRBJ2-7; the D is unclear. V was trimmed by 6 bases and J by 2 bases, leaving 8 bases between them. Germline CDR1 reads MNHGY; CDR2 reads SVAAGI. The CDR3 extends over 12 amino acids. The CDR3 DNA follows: TGTGCCAGCAGCCATCGAGCCTACGAGCAGTACTTC. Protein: CASSHRAYEQYF.

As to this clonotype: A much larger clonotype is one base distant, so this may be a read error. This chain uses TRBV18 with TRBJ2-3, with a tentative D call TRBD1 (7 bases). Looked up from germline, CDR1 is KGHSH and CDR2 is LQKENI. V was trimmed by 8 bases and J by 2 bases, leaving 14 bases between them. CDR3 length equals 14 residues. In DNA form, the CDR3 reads TGTGCCAGCCCGGAGGGGACAGTCACAGATACGCAGTATTTT. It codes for CASPEGTVTDTQYF.

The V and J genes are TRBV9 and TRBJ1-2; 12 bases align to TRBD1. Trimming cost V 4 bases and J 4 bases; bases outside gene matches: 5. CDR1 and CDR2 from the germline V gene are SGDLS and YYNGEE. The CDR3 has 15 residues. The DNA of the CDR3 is TGTGCCAGCAGCACAGGGACAGGGGGCGGCTATGGCTACACCTTC. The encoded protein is CASSTGTGGGYGYTF.

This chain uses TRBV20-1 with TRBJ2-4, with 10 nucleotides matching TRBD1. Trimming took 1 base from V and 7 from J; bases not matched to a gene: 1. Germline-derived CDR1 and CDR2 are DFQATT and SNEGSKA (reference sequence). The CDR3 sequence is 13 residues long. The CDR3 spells CSARGDRGNIQYF. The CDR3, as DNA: TGCAGTGCTAGAGGGGACAGGGGCAACATTCAGTACTTC.

The CDR3 sequence: CSGHTGDYGYTF. CDR3 DNA sequence: TGCAGCGGACACACAGGGGACTATGGCTACACCTTC. This chain links TRBV29-1 with TRBJ1-2; 7 bases fit TRBD1. The J segment lost 3 bases and the V segment lost 7 bases, leaving 5 bases of the junction unmatched. Germline V CDR1 and CDR2: SQVTM, ANQGSEA. The CDR3 is 12 amino acids.

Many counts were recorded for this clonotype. The CDR3 bases are TGTGCCAGCAGCACTTATAACAGGGGGTTCTATGGCTACACCTTC. Translated, it gives CASSTYNRGFYGYTF. The chain joins TRBV11-2 to TRBJ1-2; TRBD1 agrees at 8 bases. Germline assignment: CDR1 SGHAT and CDR2 FQNNGV. The CDR3 contains 15 residues. Trimming removed 5 bases from V and 4 bases from J; junction bases left unmatched: 9.

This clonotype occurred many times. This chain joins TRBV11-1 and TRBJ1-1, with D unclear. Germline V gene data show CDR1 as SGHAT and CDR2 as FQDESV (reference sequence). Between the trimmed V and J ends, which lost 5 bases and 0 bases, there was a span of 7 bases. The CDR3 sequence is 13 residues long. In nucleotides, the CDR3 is TGTGCCAGCAGCCTACTAATGAACACTGAAGCTTTCTTT. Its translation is CASSLLMNTEAFF.